The sequence of this TCR beta chain was determined in a study of long-term antiretroviral therapy in people with HIV. Study-wide context: The oldest samples precede the 2015 immediate-ART recommendation by about a decade. Study results and limitations: ART preceded a rise in diversity that nonetheless stayed lower than in transplant donor controls. Repertoires from HIV showed CDR3 length ranges narrower than those of controls.

This clone has more than one count but fewer than ten. Its antigen is unknown. Running of the v3.0 immunoSEQ assay took place at survey level. The table came from immunoSEQ multiplex PCR; TCRdb's copy has only in-frame clones and leaves some out. Of 15,000 to 20,000 clones listed, around 76% are singletons. Donors each had at least one pre-ART PBMC sample and at least two post-ART ones. The receptor comes from a man aged 50 to 59 with HIV. Specimen: unsorted PBMCs, collected 2.2 years after starting antiretroviral therapy.

The CDR3 protein is CASRPRLISGNTIYF. The CDR3 nucleotides read TGTGCCAGTAGGCCCCGACTGATCTCTGGAAACACCATATATTTT. The genes are TRBV19 and TRBJ1-3; D is undetermined. V dropped 6 bases and J dropped 0 bases, with 12 bases sitting between them. The CDR3 has 15 amino acids. Per germline, CDR1 LNHDA and CDR2 SQIVND (reference sequence).